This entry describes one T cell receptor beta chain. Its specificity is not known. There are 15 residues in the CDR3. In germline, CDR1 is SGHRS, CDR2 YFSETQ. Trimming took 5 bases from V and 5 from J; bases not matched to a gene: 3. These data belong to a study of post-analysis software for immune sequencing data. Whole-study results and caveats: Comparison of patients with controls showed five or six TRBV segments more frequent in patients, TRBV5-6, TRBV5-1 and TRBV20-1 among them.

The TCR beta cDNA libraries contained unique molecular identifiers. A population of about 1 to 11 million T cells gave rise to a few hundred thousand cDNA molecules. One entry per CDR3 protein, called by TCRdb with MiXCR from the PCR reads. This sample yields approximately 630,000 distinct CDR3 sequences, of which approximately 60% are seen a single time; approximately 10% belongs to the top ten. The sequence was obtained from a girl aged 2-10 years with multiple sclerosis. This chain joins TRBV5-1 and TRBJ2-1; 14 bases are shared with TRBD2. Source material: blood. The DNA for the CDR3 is TGCGCCAGCAGGATGGGACTAGCGGGAGACAATGAGCAGTTCTTC. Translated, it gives CASRMGLAGDNEQFF.